The 5 T cell receptor beta chains given below trace back to one sample, sequenced in a study of vaccination and CD4 T cells after COVID-19 (dated by TCRdb to between 2021 and 2024). The library was generated by PCR. Data came from an Illumina iSeq 100. At the Johns Hopkins FTIC core, DNA from the cultured CD4+ T cells underwent TCR sequencing with the Oncomine TCR Beta short-read assay. TCRdb redid the processing of the public reads, applying fastp at Q25 and MiXCR, and retained in-frame beta chains. Identical CDR3 protein sequences are pooled into one entry, listed with their most common genes and DNA. Here the sample has about 11,000 distinct CDR3 sequences; over 70% occur a single time. Approximately 11% of the sample is held by the ten biggest clonotypes. The sample's treatment or condition label is to be understood as: roughly 10-day PBMC culture with coronavirus spike peptide pools or control peptides (ViraFEST assay).

These receptors lack a known antigen. Sequencing was done on a sample of CD4+ T cells from blood, cultured in vitro. These receptors were taken from a human donor who had recovered from COVID-19.

The V gene is TRBV7-2, the J gene TRBJ1-2, with D uncertain. The germline V and J ends were trimmed by 1 base and 7 bases, with 19 bases remaining between them. This CDR3 comprises 16 residues. The germline CDR1 and CDR2 sequences are SGHTA and FQGNSA. As DNA, the CDR3 is TGTGCCAGCAGCTTAGTTAGACGGATGATTAGGCTTGGCTACACCTTC. Translation: CASSLVRRMIRLGYTF. Using reference TRBV7-2 and TRBJ1-2 for the parts outside the CDR3, the full variable domain is GAGVSQSPSNKVTEKGKDVELRCDPISGHTALYWYRQSLGQGLEFLIYFQGNSAPDKSGLPSDRFSAERTGGSVSTLTIQRTQQEDSAVYLCASSLVRRMIRLGYTFGSGTRLTVV.

Turning to this clonotype: Germline is not matched at one junction end, which may reflect a read error. The chain's CDR3 is CASKPRDRGRVDF. The CDR3 DNA reads TGTGCCAGCAAGCCCCGGGACAGGGGGCGAGTTGATTTT. The genes are TRBV7-9 and TRBJ1-1, with 12 nucleotides matching TRBD1. Germline values: CDR1 SEHNR, CDR2 FQNEAQ (reference sequence). The CDR3 is made up of 13 amino acids.

In its sample, this clonotype was seen a few times. The V and J genes are TRBV4-3 and TRBJ2-2; 10 bases align to TRBD1. CDR1 and CDR2 from the germline V gene are LGHNA and YSLEER. Germline trimming cut 1 base from V and 5 bases from J; bases unmatched to any gene: 4. CDR3 length: 16 residues. The chain's CDR3 is CASSQVRTGGTGELFF. The CDR3 nucleotides read TGCGCCAGCAGCCAAGTCAGGACAGGGGGGACCGGGGAGCTGTTTTTT.

This chain connects TRBV20-1 to TRBJ1-1; D gene ambiguous. This CDR3 has 14 residues. V lost 3 bases, J lost 1 base, and 12 bases lay in between. The germline V gene has CDR1 DFQATT and CDR2 SNEGSKA (reference sequence). The CDR3 sequence: CSARTLGRNTEAFF. The CDR3 bases are TGCAGTGCTAGGACGTTGGGGAGGAACACTGAAGCTTTCTTT.

This chain joins TRBV6-1 and TRBJ2-3; TRBD2 aligns across 11 bases. Trimming took 6 bases from V and 1 from J; bases not matched to a gene: 9. The germline V gene encodes CDR1 MNHNS and CDR2 SASEGT. This CDR3 is built from 17 residues. CDR3 sequence: CASRRLAGGPGTDTQYF. In DNA, the CDR3 is TGTGCCAGCAGACGCCTAGCGGGGGGACCGGGCACAGATACGCAGTATTTT.